Here is one T cell receptor beta chain with its context. Its antigen is currently unknown. This sample is drawn from a study of response to subunit inactivated influenza vaccine. General study points: That few new T cells are recruited by each seasonal influenza vaccination was the authors' suggestion.

One entry per CDR3 protein, called by TCRdb with MiXCR from the RT-PCR reads. The sample shows about half a million distinct CDR3 sequences, 7.6% of them seen only once. CDR3 size: 14 residues. Germline CDR1 and CDR2: DFQATT and SNEGSKA (reference sequence). Trimming pared 1 base from V and 1 base from J, leaving 11 bases between. J is TRBJ2-7 and V is TRBV20-1; a possible D gene is TRBD1 (5 bases). The specimen was PBMCs from blood, collected around 25 months after vaccination. This receptor was identified in a man aged 50-75 years who received an inactivated influenza vaccine. CDR3 in amino acids: CSARGREWSYEQYF. The CDR3 bases are TGCAGTGCTAGAGGCAGGGAATGGTCCTACGAGCAGTACTTC.